This T cell receptor beta chain was observed in a study of blood T cells in healthy people across ages. V was clipped by 4 bases and J by 2 bases, with 13 bases between them. Germline CDR1 reads SGDLS; CDR2 reads YYNGEE. This CDR3 spans 14 amino acids. A second PCR, run for roughly 7 to 11 cycles, used a sample-barcoded 5' primer plus a J-beta primer mix. TCRdb reanalysed the 5' RACE reads using MiXCR and keeps one entry per CDR3 protein. Among over a million distinct CDR3 sequences listed, approximately 43% were seen once. This clonotype was sampled from a woman younger than 30 in good health. Sequencing was done on a sample of blood. The chain has TRBV9 and TRBJ2-7; the D gene could be TRBD1 or TRBD2 (5 bases each). CDR3 nucleotides: TGTGCCAGCAGCCCCCCCTCGGGGCCCTACGAGCAGTACTTC. This translates into CASSPPSGPYEQYF.